This note documents a single T cell receptor beta chain sequence. The antigen it binds to is not known. There are no base qualities to consult, and no much larger clone falls within one base. Libraries were built with 5' RACE. Sequenced using an Illumina Genome Analyzer IIx. RNA-based TCR cDNA libraries were prepared by a previously described protocol with several modifications. To prevent cross-contamination, sample-specific barcodes were added to both ends of each TCR cDNA library during cDNA synthesis and amplification. On the authors' methods: Between about 85,000 and nearly 550,000 clonotypes were identified per individual, with about 2.2 to 4 million CDR3-containing reads per library. Reads carrying improper barcode index combinations were removed, after which the MiTCR software was used to build a cloneset for each library. While assembling CDR3 clonotypes, MiTCR corrected PCR and sequencing errors and either filtered or rescued low-quality reads. Artificial out-of-frame clonotypes were mapped to in-frame sequences, with one indel allowed in the CDR3, and then removed. V and J gene usage similarity between donors was measured as Jensen-Shannon divergence divided by mean entropy. Through fastp at Q25 and MiXCR, TCRdb rebuilt clones from the public reads, retaining in-frame beta chains. Every distinct CDR3 protein forms one entry, paired with its most common genes and DNA. The V and J calls and clone size are TCRdb's, not the authors'. The sample table contains a few hundred thousand distinct CDR3 sequences; only one count was recorded for 28% of them. The top ten hold about 6% of the sample.

Including cysteine and phenylalanine, the CDR3 has 13 amino acids. Only the CDR3 DNA stays, 39 bases, in frame from base 1. CDR1 and CDR2 are drawn from the germline V gene: SGHRS, YFSETQ. V is shortened by 5 bases, J by 8 bases, and the region joining them spans 14 bases. These data come from a study of identical twins' blood T cells (dated by TCRdb to 2012 to 2014). Concerning the study at large: Around 48 million Illumina reads were obtained across roughly 12 libraries, of which six were alpha-chain libraries and six were beta-chain libraries. The study compared TCR alpha and beta chain repertoires of three pairs of monozygous twins using next-generation sequencing to assess genetic influence on repertoire formation.

Results and caveats for the whole study, not just this receptor: Because the twins were reared together, environmental influences could not be ruled out as the explanation for twin similarity. Among the most abundant TCRbeta clonotypes, every donor shared more CDR3 sequences with her own twin than with unrelated donors. Validation by independent studies was stated to be required for the proposed role of the TCRalpha J segment in MHC recognition during thymic selection. The number of CDR3 clonotypes shared between two donors was mainly determined by the product of the cloneset sizes of the two donors, and no clear deviation from this trend was shown by twins. V gene usage, even among non-selected out-of-frame TCRbeta clonotypes, was reported to be markedly more similar within twin pairs than between unrelated donors.

The donors were six healthy women who made up three monozygous twin pairs. All three twin pairs had been reared together and were thought likely to have met the same infectious agents and vaccines. TCR cDNA libraries were prepared from RNA that was isolated from peripheral blood mononuclear cells. This TCR derives from a woman between 18 and 50 years old in good health. The source material was PBMCs. This chain joins TRBV5-1 to TRBJ1-5; the D gene cannot be named for sure. The nucleotide sequence reads as follows: TGCGCCAGCAGGCTAGATGTGTTCGAGCCCCAGCATTTT. This codes for CASRLDVFEPQHF.